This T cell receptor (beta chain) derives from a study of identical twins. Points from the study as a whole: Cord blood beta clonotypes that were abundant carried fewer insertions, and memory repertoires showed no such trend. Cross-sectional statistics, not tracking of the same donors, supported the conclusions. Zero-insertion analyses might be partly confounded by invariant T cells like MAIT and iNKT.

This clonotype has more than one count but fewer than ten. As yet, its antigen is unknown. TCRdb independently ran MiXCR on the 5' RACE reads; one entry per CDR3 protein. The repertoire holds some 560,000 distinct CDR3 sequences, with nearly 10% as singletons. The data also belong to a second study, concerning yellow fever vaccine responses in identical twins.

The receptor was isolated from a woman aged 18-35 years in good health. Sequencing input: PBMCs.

The chain's CDR3 is CASSGTLNTEAFF. In DNA form, the CDR3 reads TGTGCCAGCAGTGGGACGCTGAACACTGAAGCTTTCTTT. The chain uses TRBV28 and TRBJ1-1, with D perhaps matching TRBD1 (5 bases). The V end was cut by 5 bases, the J end by 0 bases, with 7 bases between. The CDR3 is made up of 13 amino acids. Per germline, CDR1 MDHEN and CDR2 SYDVKM.